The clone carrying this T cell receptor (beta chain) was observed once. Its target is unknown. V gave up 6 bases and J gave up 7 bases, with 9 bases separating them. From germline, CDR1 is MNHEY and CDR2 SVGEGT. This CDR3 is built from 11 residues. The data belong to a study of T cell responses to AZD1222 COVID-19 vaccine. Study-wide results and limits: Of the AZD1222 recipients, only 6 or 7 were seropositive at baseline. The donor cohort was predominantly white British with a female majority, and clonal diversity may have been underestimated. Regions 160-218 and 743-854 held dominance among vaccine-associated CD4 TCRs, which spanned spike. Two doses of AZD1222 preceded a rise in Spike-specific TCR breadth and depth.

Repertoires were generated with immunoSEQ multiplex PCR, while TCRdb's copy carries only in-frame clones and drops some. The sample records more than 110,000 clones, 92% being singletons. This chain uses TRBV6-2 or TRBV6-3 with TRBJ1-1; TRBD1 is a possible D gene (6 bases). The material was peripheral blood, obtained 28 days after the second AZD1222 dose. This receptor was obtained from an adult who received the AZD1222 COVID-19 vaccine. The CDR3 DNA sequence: TGTGCCAGCAGCTGGACAGATGAAGCTTTCTTT. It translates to CASSWTDEAFF.